The clone carrying this TCR beta chain was detected a few times. Preparing the TCRbeta library involved the use of unique molecular identifiers. TCRdb analysed the PCR reads with MiXCR anew, one entry per CDR3 protein. The sample yields under 300,000 distinct CDR3 sequences, around 10% seen once. This sample is part of a study of T-cell reconstitution after alpha-beta-depleted transplantation in children. Looked up from germline, CDR1 is SQVTM and CDR2 is ANQGSEA. The CDR3 contains 12 residues. V was cut by 3 bases and J by 1 base, with 7 bases left in between. The sequence derives from a male patient aged 2-15 years who had a stem cell transplant for chronic granulomatous disease, so the T cells may come from the graft donor. The material was peripheral blood, obtained 180 days after TCRalphabeta/CD19-depleted stem cell transplant. The rearrangement links TRBV29-1 to TRBJ2-7; the D is unclear. CDR3 DNA sequence: TGCAGCGTTGAGGATCGTTCCTACGAGCAGTACTTC. The encoded protein is CSVEDRSYEQYF.